This T cell receptor beta chain is drawn from a study of blood T cell repertoires in COVID-19. In the study overall: COVID-19 samples, acute and convalescent, were from the United States, Italy and Spain. The cDNA or gDNA used as material had been derived from T cells, B-cell-depleted T cells, or PBMCs.

V lost 9 bases and J 0 bases, leaving 15 bases between the germline ends. This CDR3 has 14 amino acids. Germline values: CDR1 MNHEY, CDR2 SMNVEV (reference sequence). In the authors' methods: From reference gene primer amplification, estimates of nucleated cell counts were derived. This table comes from immunoSEQ multiplex PCR, and its TCRdb copy is limited to in-frame clones, with some not included. V and J calls and clone size follow that table, whereas D and trimming were derived from the DNA. The table includes about 180,000 clones, about four fifths detected once. Followed over time, Seattle patients had been enrolled while infection was active.

Sequenced: peripheral blood. J is TRBJ2-7 and V is TRBV27; weak D call: TRBD2 (5 bases). The source of this sequence is a woman aged 60-75 years with COVID-19, enrolled during active disease. The CDR3 here is CARLPEGSSYEQYV. CDR3 in DNA: TGTGCCAGACTGCCCGAGGGTAGCTCCTACGAGCAGTACGTC.